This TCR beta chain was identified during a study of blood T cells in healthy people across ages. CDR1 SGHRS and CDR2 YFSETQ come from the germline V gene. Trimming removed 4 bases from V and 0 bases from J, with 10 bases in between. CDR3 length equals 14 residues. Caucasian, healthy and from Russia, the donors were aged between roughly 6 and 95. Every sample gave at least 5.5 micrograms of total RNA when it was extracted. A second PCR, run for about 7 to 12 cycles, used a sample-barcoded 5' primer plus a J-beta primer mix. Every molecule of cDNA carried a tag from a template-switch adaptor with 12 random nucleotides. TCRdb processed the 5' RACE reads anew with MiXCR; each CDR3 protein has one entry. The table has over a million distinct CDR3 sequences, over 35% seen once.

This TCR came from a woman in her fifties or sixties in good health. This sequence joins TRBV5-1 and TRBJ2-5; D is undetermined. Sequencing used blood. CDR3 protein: CASSPHMNQETQYF. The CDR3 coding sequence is TGCGCCAGCAGCCCCCACATGAACCAAGAGACCCAGTACTTC.